This T cell receptor beta chain was sequenced for a study of blood T cells in healthy people across ages. Findings and caveats of the study: In older individuals, TCR beta diversity per million T cells was lower, falling roughly linearly with age.

Primed by a sample-barcoded 5' primer and a J-beta primer mix, a second PCR proceeded for 7 to 11 cycles. TCRdb ran MiXCR on the 5' RACE reads and lists one entry per CDR3 protein. The top ten hold approximately 29% of the sample, which has almost 300,000 distinct CDR3 sequences, roughly 26% seen once. A remark on this clonotype: Its cognate antigen is unknown.

V trimming: 0 bases; J trimming: 0 bases; junction bases outside the gene matches: 1. The CDR3 loop spans 16 amino acids. Germline V gene sequence: CDR1 SGHTA, CDR2 FQGTGA. The TCR was taken from a woman between 70 and 85 years old in good health. The V and J genes are TRBV7-3 and TRBJ2-2, with 7 bases matching TRBD2. The sequenced sample was blood. CDR3 in amino acids: CASSLTGLTNTGELFF. CDR3 DNA: TGTGCCAGCAGCTTAACGGGACTAACGAACACCGGGGAGCTGTTTTTT.